Detailed here is one T cell receptor beta chain. Seattle patients were enrolled while actively infected and followed longitudinally. The data derive from a study of blood T cell repertoires in COVID-19. Study information: Sources were T cells, B-cell-depleted T cells, or PBMCs; the material itself was cDNA or gDNA.

Original data processing: The authors estimated nucleated cell counts from reference gene primer amplification. This table comes from immunoSEQ multiplex PCR, and its TCRdb copy is limited to in-frame clones, with some not included. Clonal size and the V and J genes are those of that table, whereas D and trimming came from the DNA. The profile covers 150,000 to 180,000 clones, with around 82% appearing a single time and 0.63% taken by the ten largest. This CDR3 is 15 amino acids long. Trimming took 6 bases from V and 1 from J, leaving 13 bases between them. Germline loops: CDR1 SGHAT, CDR2 FQNNGV. The clonotype comes from a man in his sixties with COVID-19, enrolled during active disease. The V call is TRBV11-2, the J call TRBJ1-5; D remains unclear. The sequenced material came from peripheral blood. The CDR3 reads CASSINNLSNQPQHF. The DNA of the CDR3 is TGTGCCAGCAGTATAAATAACTTGAGCAATCAGCCCCAGCATTTT. Based on the CDR3 plus reference TRBV11-2 and TRBJ1-5, the full variable domain is EAGVAQSPRYKIIEKRQSVAFWCNPISGHATLYWYQQILGQGPKLLIQFQNNGVVDDSQLPKDRFSAERLKGVDSTLKIQPAKLEDSAVYLCASSINNLSNQPQHFGDGTRLSIL.